This passage covers 25 T cell receptor beta chains from one sample sequenced in a study of blood T cell repertoires in COVID-19 (dated by TCRdb to the early 2020s). To prepare the library, the immunoSEQ multiplex PCR assay was applied. TCRdb stores this immuneACCESS table with in-frame sequences only. Part of the clones is absent; in the studies checked, under half of the shortfall reflects unresolved V genes, and no reason is known for the rest. The sample has 90,000 to 120,000 clones on record, approximately 92% of them singletons. In total, the top ten clones hold around 6% of the sample. Sequenced input: peripheral blood. The receptor source for this set is a man in his sixties or seventies with acute or convalescent COVID-19.

The sample holds one count of this clone. Here the CDR3 reads CATATGDRYEQYF. In nucleotides, the CDR3 is TGTGCCACCGCTACAGGGGATCGCTACGAGCAGTACTTC. The rearrangement links TRBV10-3 to TRBJ2-7; 7 bases are a match to TRBD1. The V gene's germline CDR1 is ENHRY and CDR2 SYGVKD. This CDR3 spans 13 amino acids. Unmatched junction bases numbered 9, after V lost 10 bases and J lost 3 bases.

The rearrangement links TRBV4-3 to TRBJ1-5; TRBD1 aligns across 8 bases. V shed 0 bases and J 2 bases; nucleotides not matched to a gene: 9. This CDR3 is built from 18 residues. The germline gives CDR1 LGHNA, CDR2 YSLEER. CDR3 in amino acids: CASSQDFQDRAGNQPQHF. The CDR3 DNA sequence: TGCGCCAGCAGCCAAGATTTTCAGGACAGGGCGGGCAATCAGCCCCAGCATTTT.

The CDR3 region has the DNA TGCGCCAGCAGGCCCCTGGCGGGGGGACAAGAGACCCAGTACTTC. Encoded protein: CASRPLAGGQETQYF. This chain joins TRBV5-1 and TRBJ2-5, with 8 bases fitting TRBD2. The CDR3 is 15 amino acids. V lost 5 bases, J lost 2 bases, and 8 bases stayed unmatched. Germline CDR1 and CDR2: SGHRS and YFSETQ.

The J gene is TRBJ1-6, the V gene TRBV4-2; D gene ambiguous. The CDR3 loop spans 16 amino acids. Germline lookup yields CDR1 LGHNA and CDR2 YNFKEQ. The V and J ends lost 4 bases and 7 bases respectively, with 17 bases between them. CDR3 nucleotides: TGTGCCAGCAGCCTGGAGACTGATACTGAGAATTCACCCCTCCACTTT. Its translation: CASSLETDTENSPLHF.

To note about this clone: At the DNA level, this CDR3 is encoded by other sequences in the same sample as well. The chain carries TRBV5-1 and TRBJ2-7, with D unclear. Germline CDR1 reads SGHRS; CDR2 reads YFSETQ. The CDR3 is 13 residues long. The V gene lost 0 bases and the J gene lost 2 bases, with 6 bases spanning the gap. Here the CDR3 DNA reads TGCGCCAGCAGCTTGGGGGCGCCCTACGAGCAGTACTTC. Its protein product is CASSLGAPYEQYF.

This chain uses TRBV15 with TRBJ1-4, with 7 bases matching TRBD1. Germline CDR1 is LNHNV and CDR2 is YYDKDF (reference sequence). The CDR3 totals 15 residues. Germline trimming cut 1 base from V and 8 bases from J; bases unmatched to any gene: 7. The CDR3 sequence is CATSRGVAGGEKLFF. The CDR3 nucleotides read TGTGCCACCAGCAGAGGAGTGGCAGGGGGGGAAAAACTGTTTTTT.

The chain recombines TRBV5-4 with TRBJ2-5; D is possibly TRBD2 (6 bases). V dropped 5 bases and J dropped 2 bases, with 16 bases sitting between them. CDR3 length: 15 residues. Germline assignment: CDR1 SGHNT and CDR2 YYREEE (reference sequence). The DNA of the CDR3 is TGTGCCAGCAGTTCGTCCGGGACTTATCAAGAGACCCAGTACTTC. Protein product: CASSSSGTYQETQYF.

This chain links TRBV6-6 with TRBJ2-2; TRBD1 matches 7 bases. Germline V gene lookup returns CDR1 MNHNY and CDR2 SVGAGI (reference sequence). V lost 8 bases, J lost 4 bases, and 4 bases stayed unmatched. The CDR3 is made up of 13 amino acids. CDR3 region: CASRPGGTGELFF. CDR3 DNA sequence: TGTGCCAGCCGCCCAGGGGGCACCGGGGAGCTGTTTTTT.

The chain links TRBV25-1 to TRBJ2-1; 9 bases agree with TRBD2. CDR3 length: 17 amino acids. With V trimmed by 7 bases and J by 6 bases, 16 bases remained unmatched. Germline V gives CDR1 MGHDK, CDR2 SYGVNS. The CDR3 bases are TGTGCCAGCAACAACCTTCCTGGGCGGGAGGGTTCCAATGAGCAGTTCTTC. Residues: CASNNLPGREGSNEQFF.

The chain has TRBV6-4 and TRBJ2-4; D is perhaps TRBD2 (6 bases). With 3 bases removed from V and 8 bases from J, the gap between germline ends came to 14 bases. The CDR3 has 14 residues. Per germline, CDR1 MRHNA and CDR2 SNTAGT. The CDR3 loop is CASSERETGDIQYF. CDR3 bases: TGTGCCAGCAGTGAACGGGAGACTGGGGACATTCAGTACTTC.

The chain couples TRBV10-3 to TRBJ1-5; the D is unclear. CDR1 ENHRY and CDR2 SYGVKD come from the germline V gene. The CDR3 extends over 14 amino acids. The germline V and J ends were trimmed by 1 base and 7 bases, with 11 bases remaining between them. DNA of the CDR3: TGTGCCATCAGTGAGTTGGAGGGAACCCAGCCCCAGCATTTT. Amino acids: CAISELEGTQPQHF.

This clone showed up just a few times. The chain joins TRBV19 to TRBJ1-1, with D unclear. V dropped 5 bases and J dropped 6 bases, with 10 bases sitting between them. The length of the CDR3 is 12 residues. Germline CDR1 is LNHDA and CDR2 is SQIVND (reference sequence). DNA for the CDR3: TGTGCCAGTAGTTCGGGAGGGTCTGAAGCTTTCTTT. This encodes CASSSGGSEAFF.

This clone was seen only once. The rearrangement joins TRBV2 to TRBJ2-6; no reliable D call. The CDR3 is made up of 15 amino acids. Germline CDR1 SNHLY, CDR2 FYNNEI. V lost 3 bases and J lost 1, with 7 bases in between. The CDR3 nucleotides read TGTGCCAGCAGTGAGTTCTCTTCTGGGGCCAACGTCCTGACTTTC. It is translated as CASSEFSSGANVLTF.

A single count supports this clone. The chain carries TRBV9 and TRBJ2-5, with D hard to call. Trimming took 0 bases from V and 5 from J, leaving 11 bases between them. Germline CDR1 and CDR2: SGDLS and YYNGEE. There are 14 residues in the CDR3. The CDR3 nucleotides read TGTGCCAGCAGCGTAGATTTTACGCGGGAGACCCAGTACTTC. It translates to CASSVDFTRETQYF.

The rearrangement uses TRBV9 and TRBJ1-3, with D uncertain. The V gene lost 0 bases and the J gene lost 3 bases, with 16 bases spanning the gap. Germline V gene lookup returns CDR1 SGDLS and CDR2 YYNGEE. This CDR3 is 17 amino acids long. The chain's CDR3 is CASSVERGTRGGNTIYF. DNA for the CDR3: TGTGCCAGCAGCGTAGAGCGGGGAACAAGAGGTGGAAACACCATATATTTT.

The chain joins TRBV7-2 to TRBJ2-7; 8 nucleotides align to TRBD2. Germline assignment: CDR1 SGHTA and CDR2 FQGNSA. The trim removed 1 base at V and 5 bases at J, leaving 10 bases unmatched. This CDR3 contains 16 residues. The CDR3 loop is CASSLDYRGGHHEQYF. DNA for the CDR3: TGTGCCAGCAGCTTAGATTATCGGGGGGGCCACCACGAGCAGTACTTC.

The rearrangement uses TRBV10-3 and TRBJ2-3; possible D gene TRBD2, 7 bases. CDR1 and CDR2 from the germline V gene are ENHRY and SYGVKD. V was clipped by 9 bases and J by 1 base, with 17 bases between them. The CDR3 covers 15 residues. CDR3 in amino acids: CAIRRGGQGTDTQYF. The CDR3, as DNA: TGTGCCATAAGAAGGGGGGGGCAAGGCACAGATACGCAGTATTTT.

V gene TRBV7-6 combines with J gene TRBJ2-7; 8 bases line up with TRBD2. Germline loops: CDR1 SGHVS, CDR2 FNYEAQ. J lost 4 bases, V lost 5 bases, and 10 bases had no gene match. The CDR3 spans 15 residues. CDR3 in DNA: TGTGCCAGCAGCCCGACCTTAGCGGGAAGGTACGAGCAGTACTTC. Translation: CASSPTLAGRYEQYF.

The genes are TRBV7-6 and TRBJ2-7; 7 bases agree with TRBD2. The CDR3 extends over 16 amino acids. The ends lost 3 bases at V and 6 bases at J; junction bases unmatched: 14. Germline CDR1 and CDR2: SGHVS and FNYEAQ. The CDR3 region has the DNA TGTGCCAGCAGCTTGGGAGGGACCTACGGGGGAGGCGAGCAGTACTTC. Amino acids: CASSLGGTYGGGEQYF.

This clone appeared a few times. The chain couples TRBV6-5 to TRBJ2-7, with D possibly TRBD2 on 5 matching bases. This CDR3 is built from 15 residues. Trimming stripped 4 bases from V and 6 bases from J, with 19 bases between. The germline V gene encodes CDR1 MNHEY and CDR2 SVGAGI. The DNA of the CDR3 is TGTGCCAGCAGTTTACAGACTGGGAGCGTGGGCGAGCAGTACTTC. This codes for CASSLQTGSVGEQYF.

The chain couples TRBV10-1 to TRBJ2-3; a possible D gene is TRBD1 (5 bases). Trimming pared 2 bases from V and 6 bases from J, leaving 12 bases between. Per the germline V gene, CDR1 is WNHNN and CDR2 is SYGVQD (reference sequence). The CDR3 runs to 14 residues. CDR3 coding DNA: TGCGCCAGCAGTGAGGACCCAGGGTTCGATACGCAGTATTTT. Its protein product is CASSEDPGFDTQYF.

The J gene is TRBJ1-2, the V gene TRBV6-2 or TRBV6-3; D may be TRBD1 (5 bases). From germline, CDR1 is MNHEY and CDR2 SVGEGT. Trimming cost V 5 bases and J 0 bases, with 16 bases left between them. CDR3 size: 16 residues. The CDR3 DNA is TGTGCCAGCAGTACAACAGGAATATCCACTAACTATGGCTACACCTTC. Translating it yields CASSTTGISTNYGYTF.

This sequence joins TRBV7-8 and TRBJ2-3; D not resolved. V dropped 1 base and J dropped 6 bases, with 8 bases sitting between them. CDR1 is SGHVS and CDR2 is FQNEAQ in the germline V gene. CDR3 length: 13 residues. This chain's CDR3 is CASSLGRRDTQYF. The CDR3 coding sequence is TGTGCCAGCAGCTTAGGGCGGCGGGATACGCAGTATTTT.

The J gene is TRBJ1-3, the V gene TRBV30; D perhaps matches TRBD1 (5 bases). Germline CDR1 GTSNPN, CDR2 SVGIG (reference sequence). This CDR3 is built from 14 residues. The ends were cut back, 0 bases at V and 2 bases at J, with 8 bases in the middle. CDR3 protein: CAWSVTRAGNTIYF. The CDR3 DNA sequence: TGTGCCTGGAGTGTGACCAGGGCTGGAAACACCATATATTTT. Using reference TRBV30 and TRBJ1-3 for the parts outside the CDR3, the full variable domain is SQTIHQWPATLVQPVGSPLSLECTVEGTSNPNLYWYRQAAGRGLQLLFYSVGIGQISSEVPQNLSASRPQDRQFILSSKKLLLSDSGFYLCAWSVTRAGNTIYFGEGSWLTVV.

V is TRBV28 and J is TRBJ1-6; 7 nucleotides line up with TRBD1. The germline gives CDR1 MDHEN, CDR2 SYDVKM. CDR3 length: 15 amino acids. Unmatched junction bases numbered 12, after V lost 6 bases and J lost 10 bases. The CDR3 here is CASSLGTGVGSPLHF. In nucleotides, the CDR3 is TGTGCCAGCAGCCTCGGCACAGGGGTGGGCTCACCCCTCCACTTT.